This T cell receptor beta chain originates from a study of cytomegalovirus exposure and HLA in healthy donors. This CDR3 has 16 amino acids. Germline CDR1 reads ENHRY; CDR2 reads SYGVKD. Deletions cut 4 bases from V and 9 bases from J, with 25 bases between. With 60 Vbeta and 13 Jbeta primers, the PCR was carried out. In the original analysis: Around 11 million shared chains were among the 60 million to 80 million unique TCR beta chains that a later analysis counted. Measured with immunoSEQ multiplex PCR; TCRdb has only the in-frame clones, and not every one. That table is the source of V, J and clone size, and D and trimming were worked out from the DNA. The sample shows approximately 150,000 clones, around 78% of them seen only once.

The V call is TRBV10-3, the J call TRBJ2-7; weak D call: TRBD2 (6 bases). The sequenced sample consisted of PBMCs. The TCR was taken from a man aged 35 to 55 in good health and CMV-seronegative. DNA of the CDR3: TGTGCCATCAGTGGCCAAAGCCGGGACTCCACTACAAGGCAGTACTTC. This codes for CAISGQSRDSTTRQYF.